This T cell receptor beta chain was obtained from a study of control samples from healthy donors and cancer patients. Sequencing was performed with immunoSEQ multiplex PCR; in TCRdb, only in-frame clones are kept and a portion is missing. The sample consists of approximately 140,000 clones, around 85% of them appearing once. CDR1 is GTSNPN, CDR2 SVGIG, per germline (reference sequence). The CDR3 has 15 amino acids. V lost 2 bases, J lost 4 bases, and 7 bases stayed unmatched. The material sequenced was blood. V gene TRBV30 combines with J gene TRBJ2-3, with TRBD2 matching 9 bases. The TCR originated in a woman aged 25 to 39 in good health. CDR3: CAWSKGGRAADTQYF. The CDR3 DNA sequence: TGTGCCTGGAGTAAGGGCGGGAGGGCTGCAGATACGCAGTATTTT.